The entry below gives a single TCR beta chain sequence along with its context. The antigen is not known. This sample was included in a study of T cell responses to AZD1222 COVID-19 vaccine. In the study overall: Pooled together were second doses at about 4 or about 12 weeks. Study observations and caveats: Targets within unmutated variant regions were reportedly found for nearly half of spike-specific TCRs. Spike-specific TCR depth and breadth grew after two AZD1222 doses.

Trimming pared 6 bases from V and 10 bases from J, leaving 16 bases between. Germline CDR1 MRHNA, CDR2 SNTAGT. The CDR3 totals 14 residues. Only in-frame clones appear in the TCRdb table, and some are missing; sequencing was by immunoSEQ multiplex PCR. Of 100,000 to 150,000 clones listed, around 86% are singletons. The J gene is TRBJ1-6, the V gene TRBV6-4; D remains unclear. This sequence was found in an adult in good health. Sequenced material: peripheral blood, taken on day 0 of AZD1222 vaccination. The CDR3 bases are TGTGCCAGCAGCGAACAGAGCTCGCGGTCACCCCTCCACTTT. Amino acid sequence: CASSEQSSRSPLHF.